These T cell receptor beta chains were read from a single sample in a study of T cells after yellow fever vaccination. TCRdb itself ran the 5' RACE reads through MiXCR, one entry per CDR3 protein. The data contain around 250,000 distinct CDR3 sequences, roughly 5.6% of them seen just once; the ten biggest clones take up less than 3.5%. This sample comprised CD4+ T cells sorted from PBMCs, obtained on the day of the yellow fever booster vaccination. All receptors derive from a young man who received the YFV17D yellow fever vaccine. Both conserved end residues are part of each CDR3. D genes are given only for firm matches. Clone sizes are given selectively: once, few, many, or a class where the clone is expanded.

TGTGCCAGTAGGGGGACAGGGGGCGAGGCTGGCTACACCTTC,CASRGTGGEAGYTF,TRBV19,-,TRBJ1-2,TRBD1,14
TGTGCCAGCAGCCTGACGCCCGGGCTGGGTTCGACGACCCAGTACTTC,CASSLTPGLGSTTQYF,TRBV5-5,-,TRBJ2-5,-,16
TGTGCCAGCAGCCGACAGGGGCATGAGCAGTTCTTC,CASSRQGHEQFF,TRBV6-5,many,TRBJ2-1,TRBD1,12
TGCGCCAGCAGCTTAAGTACCTGGCTAGCGGGGGGTTTGGGTGAGCAGTTCTTC,CASSLSTWLAGGLGEQFF,TRBV5-1,few,TRBJ2-1,TRBD2,18
TGTGCCAGTAGTAGGAACGGGAACACTGAAGCTTTCTTT,CASSRNGNTEAFF,TRBV19,many,TRBJ1-1,-,13
TGTGCCAGCTCACCACGACTAGCGGGGGGAACTAATACGCAGTATTTT,CASSPRLAGGTNTQYF,TRBV18,few,TRBJ2-3,TRBD2,16
TGTGCCAGCAGTGGTGGGGACAGGGTCGGCTATGGCTACACCTTC,CASSGGDRVGYGYTF,TRBV12-3/TRBV12-4,many,TRBJ1-2,TRBD1,15
TGTGCCAGCAGTCTATCACCTCAGGGGTGGTATGGCTACACCTTC,CASSLSPQGWYGYTF,TRBV6-2/TRBV6-3,once,TRBJ1-2,-,15
TGTGCCAGCAGCCCCGACAGGGCTCGGGCCAACGTCCTGACTTTC,CASSPDRARANVLTF,TRBV5-6,few,TRBJ2-6,TRBD1,15
TGTGCCAGCAGTCACTTGACAGGGATTAATGAAAAACTGTTTTTT,CASSHLTGINEKLFF,TRBV6-5,few,TRBJ1-4,TRBD1,15
TGCGCCAGCAGCATCGACAGGGTTCGGGAGCAGTACTTC,CASSIDRVREQYF,TRBV5-1,-,TRBJ2-7,TRBD1,13
TGTGCCAGTAGTATAGGTGGGGCAGGCTGGCCGAACACTGAAGCTTTCTTT,CASSIGGAGWPNTEAFF,TRBV19,-,TRBJ1-1,-,17
TGTGCCAGCAGTTTAAGGACAGCCAATCAGCCCCAGCATTTT,CASSLRTANQPQHF,TRBV12-3/TRBV12-4,-,TRBJ1-5,-,14
TGTGCCAGCAGCCCCCAATCACCGGGACAGGGTGAAAAACTGTTTTTT,CASSPQSPGQGEKLFF,TRBV7-2,few,TRBJ1-4,TRBD1,16
TGTGCCAGCAGTTACCCCGGTGGCTACACCTTC,CASSYPGGYTF,TRBV6-5,many,TRBJ1-2,-,11
TGTGCCACCAGCAGCACACGGTCCGGTGATACGCAGTATTTT,CATSSTRSGDTQYF,TRBV15,-,TRBJ2-3,-,14
TGTGCCAGCTCACCACCGGAATCTAATGAAAAACTGTTTTTT,CASSPPESNEKLFF,TRBV18,few,TRBJ1-4,-,14
TGTGCCTGGAGTGTAGGGGGAAAAGCTTTCTTT,CAWSVGGKAFF,TRBV30,-,TRBJ1-1,-,11
TGTGCCAGTAGCGGGGGGGCGGTAGCGGAGACCCAGTACTTC,CASSGGAVAETQYF,TRBV6-5,few,TRBJ2-5,TRBD2,14
TGCAGTGCTAGAGTTCTGGGTCTAGCTGACAATGAGCAGTTCTTC,CSARVLGLADNEQFF,TRBV20-1,many,TRBJ2-1,-,15
TGCGCCAGCAGCTTACTAGACAGTGTATATGGCTACACCTTC,CASSLLDSVYGYTF,TRBV5-1,few,TRBJ1-2,-,14
TGTGCCAGCTCACCATCAAGTCCCGGGACAGGGTACTATGGCTACACCTTC,CASSPSSPGTGYYGYTF,TRBV18,-,TRBJ1-2,TRBD1,17
TGTGCCAGCAGCCAAGACCGACAGGGGGCTAAGGAGACCCAGTACTTC,CASSQDRQGAKETQYF,TRBV4-2,-,TRBJ2-5,TRBD1,16
TGTGCCAGCAGTGACAGGGGATTGAACACTGAAGCTTTCTTT,CASSDRGLNTEAFF,TRBV6-1,few,TRBJ1-1,-,14
TGTGCCTGGAGTTCCGGGACCGGGCGAAATCAGCCCCAGCATTTT,CAWSSGTGRNQPQHF,TRBV30,few,TRBJ1-5,-,15
TGTGCCAGCTCCCGGGACAGCGCGAACACCGGGGAGCTGTTTTTT,CASSRDSANTGELFF,TRBV18,few,TRBJ2-2,TRBD1,15
TGTGCCAGCAGAAAAGGGGAGGTGCTGAGCGAGACCCAGTACTTC,CASRKGEVLSETQYF,TRBV12-3/TRBV12-4,-,TRBJ2-5,-,15
TGTGCCAGCAAACCGACAGGGGGAACAGATACGCAGTATTTT,CASKPTGGTDTQYF,TRBV6-6,-,TRBJ2-3,TRBD1,14
TGTGCCAGCAGCCAGGGGACGACCAACGTCCTGACTTTC,CASSQGTTNVLTF,TRBV14,-,TRBJ2-6,-,13
TGTGCCAGCAGCTTGGGACAGGGGATGGGAGAGACCCAGTACTTC,CASSLGQGMGETQYF,TRBV5-4,few,TRBJ2-5,TRBD1,15
TGTGCCAGCAGCGAGACAGGTGCGGGTGGCTACACCTTC,CASSETGAGGYTF,TRBV6-5,few,TRBJ1-2,-,13
TGTGCCAGCAGACATAGCGGGGCCAACACCGGGGAGCTGTTTTTT,CASRHSGANTGELFF,TRBV11-2,few,TRBJ2-2,TRBD2,15
TGTGCCAGCAGCTTAGCCCCGGTCATGGACGAGCAGTACTTC,CASSLAPVMDEQYF,TRBV7-2,few,TRBJ2-7,-,14
TGTGCCAGCAGCCAAGAAAGTTCGCGGGCCGAAGCTTTCTTT,CASSQESSRAEAFF,TRBV3-1,many,TRBJ1-1,-,14
TGTGCCAGCAGCTTATCCCTGCGAAACACCATATATTTT,CASSLSLRNTIYF,TRBV7-9,few,TRBJ1-3,-,13
TGTGCCAGCAGCCGGGGACAGGAGACCTACGAGCAGTACTTC,CASSRGQETYEQYF,TRBV6-5,many,TRBJ2-7,TRBD1,14
TGCGCCAGCAGCCCGTACGCGGGGAGCGTGGGGGTGAACACTGAAGCTTTCTTT,CASSPYAGSVGVNTEAFF,TRBV4-3,few,TRBJ1-1,-,18
TGTGCCATCAGGGGTAGCGGGGGAGAGACCCAGTACTTC,CAIRGSGGETQYF,TRBV10-3,-,TRBJ2-5,TRBD2,13
TGTGCCAGCTCACCAACCGGGACAGGGGCCACTGAAGCTTTCTTT,CASSPTGTGATEAFF,TRBV18,few,TRBJ1-1,TRBD1,15
TGTGCCATTGACAGCTCTGGGGCCAACGTCCTGACTTTC,CAIDSSGANVLTF,TRBV12-3/TRBV12-4,many,TRBJ2-6,-,13
TGTGCCAGCAGCTCCCCGACAGGGGAAAATTCACCCCTCCACTTT,CASSSPTGENSPLHF,TRBV7-9,-,TRBJ1-6,TRBD1,15
TGTGCCAGCAGCAATCGGACGGATGGCTACACCTTC,CASSNRTDGYTF,TRBV7-9,many,TRBJ1-2,-,12
TGTGCCAGTGCACAGGGTTTCACAGATACGCAGTATTTT,CASAQGFTDTQYF,TRBV19,-,TRBJ2-3,-,13